Below are 31 T cell receptor beta chains sequenced from a single sample in a study of blood T cell repertoires in COVID-19. The data were produced by immunoSEQ multiplex PCR, yet TCRdb's version contains in-frame clones alone and is incomplete. The data hold about 120,000 clones, with 85% observed a single time. The source material was peripheral blood. These receptors all come from a man of 80 years or more with acute or convalescent COVID-19.

The V gene is TRBV28, the J gene TRBJ1-1, with D possibly matching TRBD1 (5 bases). Germline V lookup: CDR1 MDHEN, CDR2 SYDVKM. The CDR3 runs 17 residues. V lost 7 bases and J lost 0, with 21 bases in between. The CDR3 bases are TGTGCCAGCACCTATGATAGGGACTATCTGATGAACACTGAAGCTTTCTTT. Translation gives CASTYDRDYLMNTEAFF.

The chain recombines TRBV6-5 with TRBJ1-6, with a possible D match to TRBD1 (6 bases). The germline V gene has CDR1 MNHEY and CDR2 SVGAGI. The V and J ends lost 7 bases and 5 bases respectively, with 12 bases between them. The CDR3 runs to 14 residues. DNA for the CDR3: TGTGCCAGCAACAGGGAGGGGAATAATTCACCCCTCCACTTT. Translation gives CASNREGNNSPLHF.

This clone was recorded a few times. V and J are TRBV30 and TRBJ2-5; D perhaps matches TRBD1 (5 bases). V lost 0 bases and J lost 5, with 10 bases in between. The germline V gene encodes CDR1 GTSNPN and CDR2 SVGIG (reference sequence). The CDR3 spans 13 residues. The CDR3: CAWSVAGKETQYF. The CDR3 DNA is TGTGCCTGGAGTGTGGCAGGGAAGGAGACCCAGTACTTC. Based on the CDR3 plus reference TRBV30 and TRBJ2-5, the full variable domain is SQTIHQWPATLVQPVGSPLSLECTVEGTSNPNLYWYRQAAGRGLQLLFYSVGIGQISSEVPQNLSASRPQDRQFILSSKKLLLSDSGFYLCAWSVAGKETQYFGPGTRLLVL.

V is TRBV10-3 and J is TRBJ1-1, with 10 nucleotides matching TRBD1. Trimming cost V 7 bases and J 0 bases; bases outside gene matches: 5. Germline V gene sequence: CDR1 ENHRY, CDR2 SYGVKD. The length of the CDR3 is 15 residues. The CDR3 sequence: CAITPDRGMNTEAFF. The CDR3 DNA is TGTGCCATCACCCCGGACAGGGGGATGAACACTGAAGCTTTCTTT.

This clone was seen a few times. CDR3 protein: CASTNALQVNQPQHF. For the CDR3, the DNA is TGTGCCAGCACCAATGCCCTACAGGTCAATCAGCCCCAGCATTTT. This rearrangement joins TRBV6-6 to TRBJ1-5; weak D call: TRBD1 (5 bases). Germline-derived CDR1 and CDR2 are MNHNY and SVGAGI (reference sequence). This CDR3 is built from 15 residues. With 7 bases removed from V and 3 bases from J, the gap between germline ends came to 16 bases.

This chain links TRBV5-8 with TRBJ2-1, with TRBD2 identical over 9 bases. Unmatched junction bases numbered 8, after V lost 6 bases and J lost 7 bases. The CDR3 has 14 amino acids. Germline V CDR1 and CDR2: SGHTS, YDEGEE. CDR3 protein: CASNLAGPGNEQFF. The CDR3 DNA follows: TGTGCCAGCAACCTAGCGGGGCCGGGGAATGAGCAGTTCTTC.

The chain couples TRBV29-1 to TRBJ2-3, with TRBD2 identical over 8 bases. Per the germline V gene, CDR1 is SQVTM and CDR2 is ANQGSEA. V gave up 3 bases and J gave up 3 bases; unmatched junction bases: 2. The CDR3 consists of 13 residues. The chain's CDR3 is CSVDSGGTDTQYF. The CDR3 DNA sequence: TGCAGCGTTGACTCGGGGGGGACAGATACGCAGTATTTT.

This sequence joins TRBV5-1 and TRBJ2-5; 14 positions match TRBD2. Trimming took 1 base from V and 1 from J; bases not matched to a gene: 6. The V gene's germline CDR1 is SGHRS and CDR2 YFSETQ. The CDR3 sequence is 18 residues long. Here the CDR3 reads CASSLSGLAGATQETQYF. The CDR3 region has the DNA TGCGCCAGCAGCTTGTCGGGACTAGCGGGGGCAACCCAAGAGACCCAGTACTTC.

CDR3 sequence reads: CSASQSYEQYF. CDR3 nucleotides: TGCAGTGCTAGCCAGTCCTACGAGCAGTACTTC. This chain joins TRBV20-1 and TRBJ2-7, with no clear D. Trimming took off 3 bases at V and 1 base at J, with 4 bases between the two ends. The CDR3 is 11 residues long. Germline lookup yields CDR1 DFQATT and CDR2 SNEGSKA (reference sequence).

This chain joins TRBV19 and TRBJ1-1; no firm D call. V was shortened by 5 bases and J by 0 bases, with 7 bases between the two germline ends. The germline V gene has CDR1 LNHDA and CDR2 SQIVND (reference sequence). This CDR3 has 13 residues. CDR3 nucleotides: TGTGCCAGTAGTCCGCAGGTGAACACTGAAGCTTTCTTT. Protein: CASSPQVNTEAFF. The entire variable domain, with the rest obtained from reference TRBV19 and TRBJ1-1, is as follows: DGGITQSPKYLFRKEGQNVTLSCEQNLNHDAMYWYRQDPGQGLRLIYYSQIVNDFQKGDIAEGYSVSREKKESFPLTVTSAQKNPTAFYLCASSPQVNTEAFFGQGTRLTVV.

V usage is TRBV6-5 and J usage is TRBJ1-1; no definite D call. Germline CDR1 MNHEY, CDR2 SVGAGI. The germline V and J ends were trimmed by 6 bases and 1 base, with 12 bases remaining between them. This CDR3 has 14 amino acids. The CDR3 region has the DNA TGTGCCAGCAGAGAGGCGGGGAGGAACACTGAAGCTTTCTTT. Its translation: CASREAGRNTEAFF.

V gene TRBV2 combines with J gene TRBJ2-5; D is possibly TRBD2 (5 bases). Germline loops: CDR1 SNHLY, CDR2 FYNNEI. There are 15 residues in the CDR3. V was pared by 1 base and J by 4 bases, with 13 bases between. CDR3 nucleotides: TGTGCCAGCAGTGAAGGGGCGTGGAGGTCAGAGACCCAGTACTTC. Translating it yields CASSEGAWRSETQYF.

CDR3 region: CASSLGTYNGYTF. The CDR3 nucleotides are TGCGCCAGCAGCTTGGGTACATACAATGGCTACACCTTC. The chain links TRBV5-1 to TRBJ1-2; D remains ambiguous. Germline V gene data show CDR1 as SGHRS and CDR2 as YFSETQ. The V end was cut by 0 bases, the J end by 6 bases, with 9 bases between. The CDR3 spans 13 residues. The variable domain in full, completed from reference TRBV5-1 and TRBJ1-2, reads KAGVTQTPRYLIKTRGQQVTLSCSPISGHRSVSWYQQTPGQGLQFLFEYFSETQRNKGNFPGRFSGRQFSNSRSEMNVSTLELGDSALYLCASSLGTYNGYTFGSGTRLTVV.

This chain uses TRBV30 with TRBJ1-1, with D unclear. The CDR3 totals 11 residues. With 1 base removed from V and 6 bases from J, the gap between germline ends came to 6 bases. Germline V lookup: CDR1 GTSNPN, CDR2 SVGIG (reference sequence). In DNA form, the CDR3 reads TGTGCCTGGAGTGCGGGTTCTGAAGCTTTCTTT. It specifies CAWSAGSEAFF.

This sequence joins TRBV12-5 and TRBJ1-2; TRBD1 agrees at 9 bases. The germline gives CDR1 LGHNT, CDR2 FRNRAP. V trimming: 6 bases; J trimming: 8 bases; junction bases outside the gene matches: 4. This CDR3 has 12 residues. CDR3 in amino acids: CASGPGTGGYTF. The CDR3 nucleotides are TGTGCTAGTGGCCCAGGGACAGGGGGCTACACCTTC.

V gene TRBV25-1 combines with J gene TRBJ2-2; a weak D match, TRBD1 (5 bases). Germline loops: CDR1 MGHDK, CDR2 SYGVNS. The CDR3 is made up of 14 amino acids. V shed 3 bases and J shed 5 bases, with 10 bases lying between them. CDR3 amino acids: CASSDTGGTGELFF. The CDR3 nucleotides are TGTGCCAGCAGTGATACAGGCGGAACCGGGGAGCTGTTTTTT.

V gene TRBV19 combines with J gene TRBJ1-5; the D gene is possibly TRBD1 (5 bases). Germline V CDR1 and CDR2: LNHDA, SQIVND (reference sequence). V dropped 1 base and J dropped 1 base, with 11 bases sitting between them. This CDR3 region has 16 residues. In nucleotides, the CDR3 is TGTGCCAGTAGTATAGCCCGGACAAGGAGCAATCAGCCCCAGCATTTT. Translating it yields CASSIARTRSNQPQHF.

V is TRBV5-1 and J is TRBJ2-1; 10 positions agree with TRBD2. With V trimmed by 0 bases and J by 7 bases, 10 bases remained unmatched. This CDR3 comprises 17 residues. Germline CDR1 is SGHRS and CDR2 is YFSETQ. The CDR3 DNA reads TGCGCCAGCAGCTTGGCTACAACTAGCGGGATGTGGAATGAGCAGTTCTTC. This gives the protein CASSLATTSGMWNEQFF. Full variable domain (rest looked up from reference TRBV5-1 and TRBJ2-1): KAGVTQTPRYLIKTRGQQVTLSCSPISGHRSVSWYQQTPGQGLQFLFEYFSETQRNKGNFPGRFSGRQFSNSRSEMNVSTLELGDSALYLCASSLATTSGMWNEQFFGPGTRLTVL.

This clone was seen only once. The genes are TRBV12-3 or TRBV12-4 and TRBJ2-3; a possible D gene is TRBD2 (6 bases). The CDR3 runs 13 residues. With 7 bases removed from V and 2 bases from J, the gap between germline ends came to 10 bases. Here the CDR3 reads CASMRGNTDTQYF. The CDR3 nucleotides read TGTGCCAGCATGCGCGGGAACACAGATACGCAGTATTTT.

The chain couples TRBV5-4 to TRBJ1-1, with 8 bases lining up with TRBD1. V gave up 3 bases and J gave up 5 bases; unmatched junction bases: 6. The CDR3 runs to 14 residues. In germline, CDR1 is SGHNT, CDR2 YYREEE (reference sequence). The CDR3 sequence: CASSSRNRGTEAFF. CDR3 DNA sequence: TGTGCCAGCAGCTCGCGGAACAGGGGGACTGAAGCTTTCTTT.

This chain uses TRBV6-5 with TRBJ1-2, with 8 bases aligning to TRBD1. The V segment lost 6 bases and the J segment 0 bases; nucleotides outside the gene matches: 6. Germline V lookup: CDR1 MNHEY, CDR2 SVGAGI. The CDR3 extends over 15 amino acids. The CDR3 loop is CASSTGTGANYGYTF. The CDR3 DNA sequence: TGTGCCAGCAGCACCGGGACAGGCGCTAACTATGGCTACACCTTC.

The rearrangement links TRBV30 to TRBJ1-2; the D gene is possibly TRBD1 (6 bases). V shed 3 bases and J shed 8 bases, with 16 bases lying between them. The CDR3 is 13 residues long. Germline values: CDR1 GTSNPN, CDR2 SVGIG (reference sequence). CDR3 amino acids: CAWSPSGTQGYTF. The CDR3 DNA sequence: TGTGCCTGGAGCCCTTCCGGGACACAGGGCTACACCTTC. The full variable domain, rest sourced from reference TRBV30 and TRBJ1-2, is SQTIHQWPATLVQPVGSPLSLECTVEGTSNPNLYWYRQAAGRGLQLLFYSVGIGQISSEVPQNLSASRPQDRQFILSSKKLLLSDSGFYLCAWSPSGTQGYTFGSGTRLTVV.

This clone was counted a few times. The gene calls are TRBV6-5 and TRBJ1-6, with 7 positions matching TRBD1. V was clipped by 7 bases and J by 6 bases; unmatched bases: 6. Germline CDR1 reads MNHEY; CDR2 reads SVGAGI. This CDR3 spans 14 amino acids. CDR3 DNA sequence: TGTGCCAGCAACCAGGGGGAAAGTAATTCACCCCTCCACTTT. It encodes CASNQGESNSPLHF.

This chain joins TRBV9 and TRBJ1-6; D might be TRBD1 (5 bases). Looked up from germline, CDR1 is SGDLS and CDR2 is YYNGEE. V was trimmed by 0 bases and J by 9 bases, leaving 19 bases between them. CDR3 length: 17 residues. CDR3 sequence (DNA): TGTGCCAGCAGCGTAGACGGGAGGGGCACGCCAGGTTCACCCCTCCACTTT. Translating it yields CASSVDGRGTPGSPLHF.

This clone was seen a few times. The chain is built from TRBV19 and TRBJ2-7; tentative D call: TRBD2 (5 bases). In germline, CDR1 is LNHDA, CDR2 SQIVND (reference sequence). This CDR3 contains 14 residues. Trimming left V 8 bases short and J 4 bases short, with 18 bases between. The CDR3 spells CASRQRGRVYEQYF. As DNA, the CDR3 is TGTGCCAGTCGTCAGAGAGGGAGAGTATACGAGCAGTACTTC. The whole variable domain, remainder taken from reference TRBV19 and TRBJ2-7, is DGGITQSPKYLFRKEGQNVTLSCEQNLNHDAMYWYRQDPGQGLRLIYYSQIVNDFQKGDIAEGYSVSREKKESFPLTVTSAQKNPTAFYLCASRQRGRVYEQYFGPGTRLTVT.

This chain's CDR3 is CASSLGRGGVTGELFF. In nucleotides, the CDR3 is TGTGCCAGCAGCTTAGGTCGCGGGGGGGTTACCGGGGAGCTGTTTTTT. The gene calls are TRBV5-4 and TRBJ2-2; 9 nucleotides agree with TRBD2. The CDR3 extends over 16 amino acids. The V segment lost 2 bases and the J segment 5 bases; nucleotides outside the gene matches: 7. Germline CDR1 reads SGHNT; CDR2 reads YYREEE (reference sequence).

The chain has TRBV4-1 and TRBJ1-4; D might be TRBD1 (6 bases). The germline gives CDR1 MGHRA, CDR2 YSYEKL. The CDR3 contains 17 residues. Trimming removed 0 bases at V and 8 bases at J, with 19 bases between. The chain's CDR3 is CASSQEVTGRYLEKLFF. The CDR3 nucleotides read TGCGCCAGCAGCCAAGAGGTAACAGGGAGATATCTCGAAAAACTGTTTTTT.

This clone has only a few counts. The genes are TRBV19 and TRBJ2-7, with 9 nucleotides matching TRBD2. The CDR3 is 16 residues long. V lost 6 bases to trimming and J lost 5 bases; unmatched junction nucleotides: 14. Germline CDR1 and CDR2: LNHDA and SQIVND (reference sequence). CDR3 coding DNA: TGTGCCAGTAGAGGACTAGCGAGTAGAAGTGTAGACGAGCAGTACTTC. Amino acids: CASRGLASRSVDEQYF. Full variable domain (missing parts from reference TRBV19 and TRBJ2-7): DGGITQSPKYLFRKEGQNVTLSCEQNLNHDAMYWYRQDPGQGLRLIYYSQIVNDFQKGDIAEGYSVSREKKESFPLTVTSAQKNPTAFYLCASRGLASRSVDEQYFGPGTRLTVT.

The chain combines TRBV19 with TRBJ1-5; the D gene is possibly TRBD1 (5 bases). In germline, CDR1 is LNHDA, CDR2 SQIVND (reference sequence). Trimming took off 1 base at V and 0 bases at J, with 31 bases between the two ends. The CDR3 is 23 residues long. This CDR3 is CASSIVWQGRRREGRYSNQPQHF. The CDR3 DNA sequence: TGTGCCAGTAGTATAGTGTGGCAGGGAAGACGGCGCGAAGGTCGGTATAGCAATCAGCCCCAGCATTTT.

The V and J genes are TRBV9 and TRBJ2-3, with no clear D. The V end was cut by 4 bases, the J end by 5 bases, with 14 bases between. From germline, CDR1 is SGDLS and CDR2 YYNGEE. The CDR3 runs 14 residues. This CDR3 is CASSPHGLEDTQYF. The CDR3, as DNA: TGTGCCAGCAGCCCTCACGGGTTAGAAGATACGCAGTATTTT.

CDR3: CASSARAGAYNEQFF. In DNA, the CDR3 is TGTGCCAGCAGCGCCAGGGCGGGAGCATACAATGAGCAGTTCTTC. The chain uses TRBV7-3 and TRBJ2-1; 7 nucleotides line up with TRBD2. Germline CDR1 and CDR2: SGHTA and FQGTGA. The CDR3 is 15 residues long. J was trimmed by 4 bases and V by 5 bases; bases with no gene match: 8.